The present T cell receptor (beta chain) was sequenced within a study of T cell changes during pregnancy in multiple sclerosis. Produced via immunoSEQ multiplex PCR; TCRdb's table is partial and in-frame only. The sample contains around 48,000 clones, roughly 92% of which appear only once. The origin of this receptor is a female donor in good health, enrolled as a control in a pregnancy study. Sequenced here: CD4+ T cells from peripheral blood mononuclear cells, sampled in the second trimester of pregnancy.

CDR3 in amino acids: CASSLRDFSYNEQFF. In DNA form, the CDR3 reads TGTGCCAGCAGCCTCAGGGACTTCTCCTACAATGAGCAGTTCTTC. V gene TRBV13 combines with J gene TRBJ2-1; a weak D match, TRBD2 (6 bases). V lost 5 bases and J lost 0, with 11 bases in between. The CDR3 extends over 15 amino acids. The V gene's germline CDR1 is PRHDT and CDR2 FYEKMQ (reference sequence).